What follows is one T cell receptor (beta chain) and its context. The antigen remains undetermined. The sample belongs to a study of T cells in localized non-small cell lung cancer. Study-level findings and limits: A median of around 57 clones ranked among the top 100 in tumor appeared in adjacent lung. Uninvolved adjacent lung showed the highest T cell clonality, exceeding tumor.

This CDR3 has 14 amino acids. Losses at the gene ends were 4 bases for V and 5 bases for J; bases not matched to a gene: 5. CDR1 is MGHDK, CDR2 SYGVNS, per germline. TCRdb keeps only in-frame clones here, not all; method: immunoSEQ multiplex PCR. Of around 1,800 clones listed, nearly 25% are singletons. The specimen comprised normal lung tissue next to the tumor, sampled before any cancer treatment. This chain links TRBV25-1 with TRBJ2-5; TRBD1 matches 9 bases. The source is a male donor aged 60 or older with stage II squamous cell lung carcinoma. In nucleotides, the CDR3 is TGTGCCAGCAGTGGGTGGACAGGGGATGAGACCCAGTACTTC. Encoded protein: CASSGWTGDETQYF.